This TCR beta chain is drawn from a study of metastatic and nonmetastatic thyroid tumors. V dropped 5 bases and J dropped 10 bases, with 11 bases sitting between them. Germline V gives CDR1 SEHNR, CDR2 FQNEAQ (reference sequence). This CDR3 comprises 11 residues. Each patient came to thyroid surgery without any prior treatment (of any kind). TCRdb redid the clone calls on the PCR reads using MiXCR. The data hold 43,000 or so clones, with 4% to 5% observed a single time. In its sample, this clone was seen many times. Sample: blood. This TCR came from a female donor with papillary thyroid cancer or a benign thyroid nodule (not recorded which). Some clones in this sample may be carry-over from other donors' samples. The J gene is TRBJ1-1, the V gene TRBV7-9; D is unresolved. CDR3 DNA: TGTGCCAGCAGCCGGGCCTTTGGAGCTTTCTTT. Protein sequence: CASSRAFGAFF.